The 27 T cell receptor beta chains below all came from one sample that was sequenced in a study of human T cells and chemical hapten exposure. In TCRdb, the RACE reads were re-called with MiXCR into one record per CDR3 protein. This sample has tens of thousands of distinct CDR3 sequences, with around 9.3% found just once. Time point in this sample: patch test 2, 6 weeks after DPC sensitization. Treatment described: therapeutic diphenylcyclopropenone sensitization with weekly scalp DPC. This specimen was whole blood, taken in connection with sensitization to the hapten diphenylcyclopropenone (DPC). Receptors were obtained from a woman aged 50 to 65 with alopecia areata. Some clones in this sample may be carry-over from other donors' samples.

This clonotype was observed many times. The chain recombines TRBV5-1 with TRBJ2-1, with D possibly TRBD1 on 6 matching bases. Germline CDR1 SGHRS, CDR2 YFSETQ. The CDR3 consists of 13 residues. The ends were cut back, 4 bases at V and 9 bases at J, with 14 bases in the middle. CDR3 bases: TGCGCCAGCAGCCCACCCAGGGACATTGAGCAGTTCTTC. Amino acid sequence: CASSPPRDIEQFF.

This clonotype was seen a few times. The genes are TRBV28 and TRBJ1-2, with 8 bases matching TRBD1. Germline trimming cut 3 bases from V and 2 bases from J; bases unmatched to any gene: 8. The CDR3 spans 16 residues. Per germline, CDR1 MDHEN and CDR2 SYDVKM. CDR3 in amino acids: CASSFGQGGRNYGYTF. For the CDR3, the DNA is TGTGCCAGCAGTTTCGGACAGGGAGGTAGAAACTATGGCTACACCTTC.

This clonotype has a count of ten or more. The chain combines TRBV2 with TRBJ1-1; D is ambiguous. Trimming took off 6 bases at V and 7 bases at J, with 9 bases between the two ends. The CDR3 has 11 residues. Germline V CDR1 and CDR2: SNHLY, FYNNEI. The CDR3 DNA reads TGTGCCAGCAGGCAGGTCCGTGAAGCTTTCTTT. Translated, it gives CASRQVREAFF.

The chain is built from TRBV20-1 and TRBJ2-1; D is ambiguous. CDR1 is DFQATT, CDR2 SNEGSKA, per germline (reference sequence). The V end was cut by 3 bases, the J end by 8 bases, with 14 bases between. This CDR3 region has 13 residues. CDR3 in amino acids: CSASSPRMYEQFF. CDR3 sequence (DNA): TGCAGTGCTAGTTCTCCTAGGATGTATGAGCAGTTCTTC.

This clonotype has a count of ten or more. V usage is TRBV5-1 and J usage is TRBJ2-4; 7 nucleotides line up with TRBD2. The CDR3 length is 17 residues. The junction had 6 bases not matched to a gene; V was cut back by 0 bases and J by 0 bases. Germline V CDR1 and CDR2: SGHRS, YFSETQ. CDR3 residues: CASSLDPAGIAKNIQYF. For the CDR3, the DNA is TGCGCCAGCAGCTTGGATCCAGCGGGAATAGCCAAAAACATTCAGTACTTC.

This clonotype showed up just a few times. The CDR3 DNA sequence: TGTGCCAGCACCTGGGGGACTAGCGGGACCCGCTCCTACAATGAGCAGTTCTTC. As protein: CASTWGTSGTRSYNEQFF. The chain uses TRBV27 and TRBJ2-1, with 13 bases that match TRBD2. The CDR3 totals 18 residues. Germline CDR1 MNHEY, CDR2 SMNVEV (reference sequence). Trimming at V came to 7 bases and at J to 0 bases, leaving 9 bases not matched to a gene.

This clonotype appeared many times. This chain joins TRBV7-8 and TRBJ1-1; a weak D match, TRBD1 (6 bases). This CDR3 contains 16 residues. V was clipped by 5 bases and J by 6 bases, with 22 bases between them. Per the germline V gene, CDR1 is SGHVS and CDR2 is FQNEAQ. CDR3 region: CASSVISGAPTAEAFF. Written as DNA, the CDR3 is TGTGCCAGCAGCGTGATCTCAGGGGCTCCTACCGCTGAAGCTTTCTTT.

This clonotype was seen repeatedly, ten times or more. The chain couples TRBV21-1 to TRBJ2-3; the tabulated D call, TRBD2, remains unverified against the DNA. TRBV21-1 represents a pseudogene. The length of the CDR3 is 15 residues. CDR3 sequence (DNA): TGTGCCTTCATTAGCGGGAGGGGTGGCACAGATACGCAGTATTTT. Its protein product is CAFISGRGGTDTQYF.

The chain is built from TRBV6-5 and TRBJ2-7; 12 nucleotides agree with TRBD1. CDR1 MNHEY and CDR2 SVGAGI come from the germline V gene. The V segment lost 5 bases and the J segment 4 bases; nucleotides outside the gene matches: 6. The CDR3 has 15 residues. DNA for the CDR3: TGTGCCAGCAGTGGGGGACAGGGGGCAGGGTACGAGCAGTACTTC. This translates into CASSGGQGAGYEQYF.

This clonotype was counted at least ten times. J is TRBJ1-4 and V is TRBV28, with a tentative D call TRBD1 (5 bases). Germline-derived CDR1 and CDR2 are MDHEN and SYDVKM. V was shortened by 2 bases and J by 4 bases, with 11 bases between the two germline ends. The CDR3 is 15 amino acids. The DNA of the CDR3 is TGTGCCAGCAGTTTAGATCCAGGGAGTAATGAAAAACTGTTTTTT. Its protein is CASSLDPGSNEKLFF.

The sample holds a few counts of this clonotype. The V call is TRBV27, the J call TRBJ2-1; a possible D gene is TRBD2 (6 bases). Germline loops: CDR1 MNHEY, CDR2 SMNVEV (reference sequence). The CDR3 spans 15 residues. V was pared by 5 bases and J by 2 bases, with 13 bases between. The CDR3 here is CASSPPGEAYNEQFF. In DNA form, the CDR3 reads TGTGCCAGCAGTCCCCCGGGAGAAGCCTACAATGAGCAGTTCTTC.

The chain combines TRBV20-1 with TRBJ1-5; maybe TRBD1 (6 bases). Trimming removed 0 bases from V and 7 bases from J, with 13 bases in between. The CDR3 is 14 amino acids. Germline V gene sequence: CDR1 DFQATT, CDR2 SNEGSKA (reference sequence). The CDR3 loop reads CSARDSGGRQPQHF. Written as DNA, the CDR3 is TGCAGTGCTAGAGATAGCGGGGGGCGCCAGCCCCAGCATTTT.

The table lists this clonotype with a few counts. The chain is built from TRBV5-5 and TRBJ1-5; 7 nucleotides agree with TRBD1. The CDR3 contains 14 residues. J was trimmed by 9 bases and V by 3 bases; bases with no gene match: 9. In germline, CDR1 is SGHKS, CDR2 YYEKEE (reference sequence). The CDR3 sequence is CASSSRDSLAPQHF. For the CDR3, the DNA is TGTGCCAGCAGCTCCCGGGACAGCCTCGCGCCCCAGCATTTT.

J is TRBJ2-5 and V is TRBV7-2, with 8 bases fitting TRBD2. The CDR3 has 14 amino acids. V lost 2 bases, J lost 3 bases, and 2 bases stayed unmatched. CDR1 and CDR2 from the germline V gene are SGHTA and FQGNSA. The CDR3 region has the DNA TGTGCCAGCAGCTTAAGCGGGAGAGAAGAGACCCAGTACTTC. Its protein product is CASSLSGREETQYF.

This clonotype was recorded at least ten times. This chain uses TRBV2 with TRBJ2-1; D remains ambiguous. V was clipped by 2 bases and J by 0 bases, with 8 bases between them. The CDR3 totals 15 residues. Germline loops: CDR1 SNHLY, CDR2 FYNNEI. The DNA for the CDR3 is TGTGCCAGCAGTGAAAGGGAAATCTCCTACAATGAGCAGTTCTTC. Translation gives CASSEREISYNEQFF.

Ten or more counts support this clonotype. This chain connects TRBV20-1 to TRBJ1-6; D is perhaps TRBD1 (6 bases). Looked up from germline, CDR1 is DFQATT and CDR2 is SNEGSKA (reference sequence). The CDR3 covers 14 residues. Trimming cost V 7 bases and J 7 bases, with 17 bases left between them. The CDR3 coding sequence is TGCAGTGTTAGGCCAGGGGCAAAGAATTCACCCCTCCACTTT. Amino acid sequence: CSVRPGAKNSPLHF.

The table lists this clonotype with a few counts. This chain connects TRBV5-1 to TRBJ2-7; 9 positions agree with TRBD1. The trim removed 4 bases at V and 3 bases at J, leaving 8 bases unmatched. Germline lookup yields CDR1 SGHRS and CDR2 YFSETQ. CDR3 size: 15 residues. The CDR3 DNA is TGCGCCAGCAGCGCCACAACAGGGGGCGGCTACGAGCAGTACTTC. Translation: CASSATTGGGYEQYF.

This clonotype was detected a few times. The chain combines TRBV28 with TRBJ1-5; no firm D call. V was pared by 3 bases and J by 0 bases, with 9 bases between. CDR1 and CDR2 (germline): MDHEN, SYDVKM. CDR3 length: 15 residues. CDR3 region: CASSLVQTSNQPQHF. CDR3 bases: TGTGCCAGCAGTTTGGTGCAGACTAGCAATCAGCCCCAGCATTTT. Based on the CDR3 plus reference TRBV28 and TRBJ1-5, the full variable domain is DVKVTQSSRYLVKRTGEKVFLECVQDMDHENMFWYRQDPGLGLRLIYFSYDVKMKEKGDIPEGYSVSREKKERFSLILESASTNQTSMYLCASSLVQTSNQPQHFGDGTRLSIL.

This clonotype came up many times. The V and J genes are TRBV7-8 and TRBJ1-1; possibly TRBD1 for D (6 bases). CDR1 and CDR2 (germline): SGHVS, FQNEAQ. The CDR3 is 13 residues long. Trimming cost V 5 bases and J 6 bases, with 13 bases left between them. The CDR3 region is CASSLQQGPEAFF. CDR3 DNA: TGTGCCAGCAGCCTACAGCAGGGGCCTGAAGCTTTCTTT.

This clonotype was seen only a few times. CDR3 DNA: TGTGCCAGCAGCCCTCCCAGGTACGGGAACTATGGCTACACCTTC. Protein sequence: CASSPPRYGNYGYTF. The chain employs TRBV7-9 and TRBJ1-2; D unresolved. The CDR3 loop spans 15 amino acids. Between the trimmed V and J ends, which lost 5 bases and 2 bases, there was a span of 15 bases. Per germline, CDR1 SEHNR and CDR2 FQNEAQ (reference sequence).

The rearrangement joins TRBV18 to TRBJ1-2; 7 nucleotides match TRBD1. Germline loops: CDR1 KGHSH, CDR2 LQKENI. This CDR3 is 13 amino acids long. V was pared by 3 bases and J by 8 bases, with 6 bases of the junction left unmatched. The CDR3 DNA reads TGTGCCAGCTCACCCCCGGACAGGATCGGCTACACCTTC. Translation gives CASSPPDRIGYTF.

This clonotype has at least ten counts. For the CDR3, the DNA is TGTGCCAGCAGCTTAAATAGGATCGAGACCCAGTACTTC. Protein product: CASSLNRIETQYF. This chain uses TRBV11-2 with TRBJ2-5, with D unclear. The CDR3 contains 13 residues. Germline loops: CDR1 SGHAT, CDR2 FQNNGV. V was shortened by 2 bases and J by 5 bases, with 9 bases between the two germline ends.

This clonotype occurred many times. V and J are TRBV18 and TRBJ1-1, with D perhaps TRBD1 (6 bases). CDR1 is KGHSH and CDR2 is LQKENI in the germline V gene. Trimming left V 4 bases short and J 3 bases short, with 12 bases between. CDR3 length: 14 residues. DNA for the CDR3: TGTGCCAGCTCACGCGACAGGAAATACACTGAAGCTTTCTTT. Amino acids: CASSRDRKYTEAFF. Based on the CDR3 plus reference TRBV18 and TRBJ1-1, the full variable domain is NAGVMQNPRHLVRRRGQEARLRCSPMKGHSHVYWYRQLPEEGLKFMVYLQKENIIDESGMPKERFSAEFPKEGPSILRIQQVVRGDSAAYFCASSRDRKYTEAFFGQGTRLTVV.

This clonotype was seen ten or more times. The J gene is TRBJ2-4, the V gene TRBV12-3 or TRBV12-4, with D perhaps matching TRBD1 (5 bases). The CDR3 is 17 amino acids. The ends were cut back, 3 bases at V and 0 bases at J, with 15 bases in the middle. CDR3 sequence reads: CASSFFGATLAKNIQYF. The CDR3 DNA follows: TGTGCCAGCAGTTTTTTTGGGGCAACTCTAGCCAAAAACATTCAGTACTTC.

The V gene is TRBV5-1, the J gene TRBJ1-2; D is unresolved. Germline CDR1 reads SGHRS; CDR2 reads YFSETQ. There are 14 residues in the CDR3. Trimming removed 6 bases from V and 0 bases from J, with 12 bases in between. CDR3 loop: CASKGGSSNYGYTF. CDR3 DNA sequence: TGCGCCAGCAAGGGCGGGAGCTCTAACTATGGCTACACCTTC.

The rearrangement links TRBV29-1 to TRBJ1-4; D is uncertain. Per the germline V gene, CDR1 is SQVTM and CDR2 is ANQGSEA. The CDR3 runs 13 residues. Trimming took off 4 bases at V and 0 bases at J, with 6 bases between the two ends. Here the CDR3 reads CSVGRSTNEKLFF. As DNA, the CDR3 is TGCAGCGTTGGGAGATCAACTAATGAAAAACTGTTTTTT.

This clonotype was seen repeatedly, ten times or more. The rearrangement links TRBV5-6 to TRBJ2-5, with a tentative D call TRBD1 (6 bases). The CDR3 has 16 amino acids. CDR1 SGHDT and CDR2 YYEEEE come from the germline V gene. Trimming stripped 2 bases from V and 2 bases from J, with 16 bases between. The CDR3 here is CASSLGMTGPQETQYF. The DNA of the CDR3 is TGTGCCAGCAGCTTAGGTATGACAGGTCCGCAAGAGACCCAGTACTTC.